This TCR beta chain was recovered during a study of technical replicates of blood from a handful of donors. The CDR3 is 17 residues long. Trimming stripped 0 bases from V and 0 bases from J, with 12 bases between. Germline V gene data show CDR1 as SGHVS and CDR2 as FQNEAQ. Generated by immunoSEQ multiplex PCR, the TCRdb table keeps only in-frame clones and is missing some. This repertoire shows roughly 57,000 clones, 90% to 95% found once; its top ten account for around 3.2%. The receptor comes from a human donor in good health. Some clones in this sample may be carry-over from other donors' samples. The sequenced material came from PBMCs. The V call is TRBV7-8, the J call TRBJ1-3, with D unclear. The CDR3, as DNA: TGTGCCAGCAGCTTAGCCGCGCTAATGAGCTCTGGAAACACCATATATTTT. Its translation: CASSLAALMSSGNTIYF.